The 25 T cell receptor beta chains below were found in one sample sequenced in a study of response to subunit inactivated influenza vaccine. Each CDR3 protein is one row after TCRdb ran MiXCR on the RT-PCR reads. The sample shows about 540,000 distinct CDR3 sequences, around 15% of them seen only once. Sequences were derived from PBMCs from blood, sampled approximately 12 days after vaccination. These receptors all come from a man aged 50-60 years who received an inactivated influenza vaccine.

The chain couples TRBV28 to TRBJ2-7; 7 nucleotides agree with TRBD2. Unmatched junction bases numbered 8, after V lost 1 base and J lost 2 bases. Germline V gene lookup returns CDR1 MDHEN and CDR2 SYDVKM. The CDR3 is 16 amino acids. Here the CDR3 reads CASSLLVAGDPYEQYF. The CDR3 DNA is TGTGCCAGCAGTTTATTAGTCGCGGGAGACCCCTACGAGCAGTACTTC.

The chain joins TRBV5-1 to TRBJ1-4, with D tentatively TRBD1 (5 bases). Germline CDR1 SGHRS, CDR2 YFSETQ. Deletions cut 3 bases from V and 5 bases from J, with 14 bases between. There are 15 residues in the CDR3. Here the CDR3 reads CASSWNGAANEKLFF. DNA for the CDR3: TGCGCCAGCAGCTGGAATGGGGCAGCAAATGAAAAACTGTTTTTT.

The V gene is TRBV4-3, the J gene TRBJ2-5, with D tentatively TRBD1 or TRBD2 (5 bases each). Germline V CDR1 and CDR2: LGHNA, YSLEER. V was trimmed by 0 bases and J by 5 bases, leaving 16 bases between them. There are 16 residues in the CDR3. The CDR3 region has the DNA TGCGCCAGCAGCCAAGATTGGGGGACGCTGGGGGAGACCCAGTACTTC. Translating gives CASSQDWGTLGETQYF.

This clonotype has only a few counts. The V call is TRBV7-9, the J call TRBJ2-2, with D possibly TRBD2 on 5 matching bases. The ends were cut back, 6 bases at V and 1 base at J, with 12 bases in the middle. Germline V gene data show CDR1 as SEHNR and CDR2 as FQNEAQ (reference sequence). This CDR3 is built from 15 residues. The CDR3 is CASRLPGLNTGELFF. In DNA form, the CDR3 reads TGTGCCAGCAGACTCCCGGGATTGAACACCGGGGAGCTGTTTTTT.

This clonotype was picked up a small number of times. The chain uses TRBV18 and TRBJ2-5, with TRBD1 identical over 8 bases. CDR3 length equals 15 residues. The germline CDR1 and CDR2 sequences are KGHSH and LQKENI. Trimming cost V 3 bases and J 4 bases; bases outside gene matches: 7. The CDR3 DNA is TGTGCCAGCTCACCGGAAGTCAGGGGGCCAGAGACCCAGTACTTC. Amino acids: CASSPEVRGPETQYF.

This chain uses TRBV7-2 with TRBJ1-1; maybe TRBD1 (5 bases). There are 13 residues in the CDR3. V lost 3 bases and J lost 3, with 8 bases in between. CDR1 and CDR2 (germline): SGHTA, FQGNSA. As DNA, the CDR3 is TGTGCCAGCAGCTTGTACAGGCACACTGAAGCTTTCTTT. It is translated as CASSLYRHTEAFF.

V and J are TRBV6-4 and TRBJ2-1; D is unresolved. The CDR3 has 16 residues. Trimming stripped 4 bases from V and 6 bases from J, with 19 bases between. Germline CDR1 and CDR2: MRHNA and SNTAGT. Here the CDR3 DNA reads TGTGCCAGCAGTGTCGGTTACTTAGGGCAAGGCAATGAGCAGTTCTTC. Protein sequence: CASSVGYLGQGNEQFF.

In its sample, this clonotype was seen many times. The chain carries TRBV5-1 and TRBJ2-7, with 7 positions matching TRBD1. Germline V CDR1 and CDR2: SGHRS, YFSETQ. This CDR3 has 15 residues. With 4 bases clipped from V and 6 bases from J, the junction kept 13 bases outside the gene matches. CDR3 DNA: TGCGCCAGCAGCCGTGAACAGGGGTCGATCTCCGAGCAGTACTTC. It encodes CASSREQGSISEQYF.

This clonotype appeared a few times. V usage is TRBV10-1 and J usage is TRBJ1-2, with D uncertain. Germline CDR1 is WNHNN and CDR2 is SYGVQD (reference sequence). This CDR3 has 14 residues. The V gene lost 2 bases and the J gene lost 4 bases, with 11 bases spanning the gap. CDR3: CASSEAGRSYGYTF. The DNA of the CDR3 is TGCGCCAGCAGTGAGGCGGGTCGAAGCTATGGCTACACCTTC.

The CDR3 DNA reads TGTGCCAGCAGCTTACGACCCAATCATGGGTATGAGCAGTTCTTC. Encoded protein: CASSLRPNHGYEQFF. The chain uses TRBV7-2 and TRBJ2-1, with unresolved D. Trimming cost V 2 bases and J 8 bases, with 16 bases left between them. Germline V gives CDR1 SGHTA, CDR2 FQGNSA. The CDR3 spans 15 residues.

This clonotype was observed a handful of times. The chain couples TRBV10-3 to TRBJ2-1; 9 bases match TRBD2. The J segment lost 7 bases and the V segment lost 4 bases, leaving 5 bases of the junction unmatched. In germline, CDR1 is ENHRY, CDR2 SYGVKD. CDR3 length equals 14 residues. CDR3 sequence: CAISVEAGGNEQFF. The CDR3 nucleotides are TGTGCCATCAGTGTGGAGGCGGGGGGGAATGAGCAGTTCTTC.

This rearrangement joins TRBV6-1 to TRBJ1-1; D unresolved. Per germline, CDR1 MNHNS and CDR2 SASEGT. The length of the CDR3 is 14 residues. V lost 5 bases and J 0 bases, leaving 10 bases between the germline ends. The CDR3 DNA is TGTGCCAGCAGTAAATATTTTATGAACACTGAAGCTTTCTTT. Its translation is CASSKYFMNTEAFF.

The chain links TRBV20-1 to TRBJ2-2; no clear D. Looked up from germline, CDR1 is DFQATT and CDR2 is SNEGSKA (reference sequence). The CDR3 has 13 residues. Trimming left V 4 bases short and J 3 bases short, with 9 bases between. Here the CDR3 reads CSAIDTYTGELFF. The CDR3 DNA is TGCAGTGCTATTGACACATACACCGGGGAGCTGTTTTTT.

J is TRBJ2-4 and V is TRBV29-1, with a weak D call TRBD2 (6 bases). Germline-derived CDR1 and CDR2 are SQVTM and ANQGSEA. Trimming took 6 bases from V and 3 from J, leaving 18 bases between them. CDR3 length: 15 residues. The CDR3 nucleotides are TGCAGCGTCGAGGACACTCTGCGGGACAAAAACATTCAGTACTTC. It specifies CSVEDTLRDKNIQYF.

This clonotype was counted between two and nine times. The chain joins TRBV4-2 to TRBJ2-1; TRBD2 matches 10 bases. The germline V gene encodes CDR1 LGHNA and CDR2 YNFKEQ. Losses at the gene ends were 0 bases for V and 4 bases for J; bases not matched to a gene: 3. This CDR3 comprises 16 residues. The CDR3 here is CASSQDERGGYNEQFF. The DNA for the CDR3 is TGTGCCAGCAGCCAAGATGAGCGGGGGGGATACAATGAGCAGTTCTTC.

This clonotype was observed a handful of times. CDR3 sequence: CSARDGERFEETQYF. In DNA form, the CDR3 reads TGCAGTGCTAGAGATGGGGAGAGATTTGAGGAGACCCAGTACTTC. This sequence joins TRBV20-1 and TRBJ2-5; the D gene is possibly TRBD2 (5 bases). Trimming removed 0 bases at V and 5 bases at J, with 16 bases between. This CDR3 comprises 15 residues. Germline V CDR1 and CDR2: DFQATT, SNEGSKA (reference sequence).

There are a few counts of this clonotype. This chain connects TRBV7-2 to TRBJ1-1; TRBD1 might be the D (6 bases). With 3 bases removed from V and 6 bases from J, the gap between germline ends came to 17 bases. The germline gives CDR1 SGHTA, CDR2 FQGNSA. This CDR3 has 15 amino acids. CDR3 protein: CASSLLLRGGSEAFF. The CDR3 region has the DNA TGTGCCAGCAGCTTGCTATTGCGAGGGGGTTCTGAAGCTTTCTTT.

In this sample, this clonotype turned up a few times. The V and J genes are TRBV20-1 and TRBJ2-3; D remains unclear. Germline V CDR1 and CDR2: DFQATT, SNEGSKA (reference sequence). Trimming pared 2 bases from V and 1 base from J, leaving 10 bases between. There are 14 residues in the CDR3. CDR3 DNA sequence: TGCAGTGCTAGACTAGTGTTCGGCACAGATACGCAGTATTTT. Its protein product is CSARLVFGTDTQYF.

The table lists this clonotype with a few counts. The rearrangement links TRBV5-1 to TRBJ2-1, with D tentatively TRBD2 (6 bases). This CDR3 spans 14 amino acids. V lost 4 bases to trimming and J lost 4 bases, with 12 bases between them. Germline values: CDR1 SGHRS, CDR2 YFSETQ. This CDR3 is CASSTGRGYNEQFF. The CDR3 nucleotides are TGCGCCAGCAGCACCGGGCGGGGTTACAATGAGCAGTTCTTC.

The chain uses TRBV4-2 and TRBJ2-1, with TRBD2 matching 13 bases. V lost 3 bases, J lost 12 bases, and 11 bases stayed unmatched. The CDR3 covers 16 residues. Per the germline V gene, CDR1 is LGHNA and CDR2 is YNFKEQ. The CDR3 spells CASSQGVGTSGIWQFF. The CDR3 DNA reads as TGTGCCAGCAGCCAGGGGGTCGGGACTAGCGGGATTTGGCAGTTCTTC.

The chain links TRBV4-1 to TRBJ1-1; 7 bases are shared with TRBD1. From germline, CDR1 is MGHRA and CDR2 YSYEKL. Unmatched junction bases numbered 8, after V lost 6 bases and J lost 1 base. The CDR3 sequence is 15 residues long. The CDR3 sequence is CASRSQGRRNTEAFF. Written as DNA, the CDR3 is TGCGCCAGCAGGTCACAGGGGCGCCGGAACACTGAAGCTTTCTTT.

The V gene is TRBV20-1, the J gene TRBJ2-7; the match to TRBD2 covers 7 bases. The junction had 7 bases not matched to a gene; V was cut back by 0 bases and J by 11 bases. CDR3 length equals 12 residues. Germline V CDR1 and CDR2: DFQATT, SNEGSKA (reference sequence). In DNA form, the CDR3 reads TGCAGTGCTAGAGAATTTTGGGCGGGAGAGTACTTC. This encodes CSAREFWAGEYF.

This clonotype was picked up a small number of times. V gene TRBV3-1 combines with J gene TRBJ2-1; 8 bases match TRBD1. The length of the CDR3 is 15 residues. V gave up 2 bases and J gave up 4 bases; unmatched junction bases: 4. Per the germline V gene, CDR1 is LGHDT and CDR2 is YNNKEL (reference sequence). The CDR3 loop reads CASSQPGQEYNEQFF. CDR3 nucleotide sequence: TGTGCCAGCAGCCAACCGGGACAGGAATACAATGAGCAGTTCTTC.

This chain joins TRBV29-1 and TRBJ2-2, with no clear D. The germline gives CDR1 SQVTM, CDR2 ANQGSEA. V lost 4 bases to trimming and J lost 3 bases, with 12 bases between them. CDR3 length equals 14 residues. The CDR3 sequence is CSVAVRLDTGELFF. The CDR3 bases are TGCAGCGTTGCGGTCCGCCTGGACACCGGGGAGCTGTTTTTT.

The J gene is TRBJ1-2, the V gene TRBV28, with TRBD1 matching 7 bases. J lost 4 bases, V lost 5 bases, and 7 bases had no gene match. Germline loops: CDR1 MDHEN, CDR2 SYDVKM. The CDR3 runs to 14 residues. CDR3 region: CASSRTGVGYGYTF. CDR3 coding DNA: TGTGCCAGCAGTAGGACAGGCGTAGGCTATGGCTACACCTTC.